This T cell receptor (beta chain) stems from a study of shared T cell receptors in the human thymus. Germline V lookup: CDR1 SEHNR, CDR2 FQNEAQ (reference sequence). The CDR3 extends over 17 amino acids. Trimming at V came to 0 bases and at J to 2 bases, leaving 9 bases not matched to a gene. The assay was immunoSEQ multiplex PCR, and TCRdb's table has in-frame clones only and misses some. The table shows 600,000 or so clones, with around 87% occurring only once. This same sample was also taken into another study, of human thymus T cells. From that report: Corrective surgery for congenital heart defects was being performed on the healthy Finnish infants who were the donors.

The chain recombines TRBV7-9 with TRBJ2-7, with 8 positions matching TRBD1. Sequencing input: thymocytes. This sequence originates from a boy in the first two years of life with a congenital heart defect. CDR3 nucleotide sequence: TGTGCCAGCAGCTTAGCGGGCAGAGACAGGGGACCCTACGAGCAGTACTTC. It is translated as CASSLAGRDRGPYEQYF.